The clone carrying this T cell receptor (beta chain) was picked up one time. Authors' data handling: Estimates of nucleated cell counts were drawn from the amplification of reference gene primers. Assay: immunoSEQ multiplex PCR; the TCRdb copy retains only in-frame clones and omits some. V, J and clone size are taken as reported in that table, and D and trimming were inferred from the DNA itself. The sample contains 130,000 to 150,000 clones, 60% to 85% of which appear only once. The data were taken from a study of blood T cell repertoires in COVID-19. Trimming removed 0 bases at V and 0 bases at J, with 11 bases between. The germline CDR1 and CDR2 sequences are MNHNS and SASEGT. This CDR3 is 16 amino acids long.

The specimen sequenced was peripheral blood. The chain employs TRBV6-1 and TRBJ1-1; the D gene is possibly TRBD1 (5 bases). This TCR came from a man over 45 with active or convalescent COVID-19. This chain's CDR3 is CASSEARQSMNTEAFF. The CDR3, as DNA: TGTGCCAGCAGTGAAGCTCGACAGAGCATGAACACTGAAGCTTTCTTT.